The rows below give T cell receptor beta chains drawn from one sample of a study of regulatory T cells in long-lasting Graves disease. TCRdb fed the multiplex PCR reads into MiXCR, producing one record per CDR3 protein. The data contain around 420,000 distinct CDR3 sequences, 15% of them singletons. This sample also belongs to another study, concerning T cells in Graves' hyperthyroidism and ophthalmopathy.

Sequencing used peripheral blood mononuclear cells (PBMCs), obtained at new diagnosis, from a patient treated with antithyroid drugs. These TCRs come from a woman between 40 and 55 years old with Graves disease. Each CDR3 is given with its conserved first and last residue. A D gene is named only where the DNA matches it firmly. Rows may omit the clone size; those that give it use once, few, many or a size class.

abundance: few; d_gene: TRBD1; j_gene: TRBJ2-5; v_gene: TRBV11-2; CDR3aa: CASSLQGAWTQYF; CDR3nt: TGTGCCAGCAGCTTGCAGGGGGCTTGGACCCAGTACTTC
abundance: .; d_gene: TRBD1; j_gene: TRBJ2-2; v_gene: TRBV14; CDR3aa: CASSHPGTGGLKWGTGELFF; CDR3nt: TGTGCCAGCAGCCACCCCGGGACAGGGGGCTTGAAGTGGGGCACCGGGGAGCTGTTTTTT
abundance: many; d_gene: .; j_gene: TRBJ2-6; v_gene: TRBV19; CDR3aa: CASSGRISSGANVLTF; CDR3nt: TGTGCCAGTAGTGGGCGGATCAGCTCTGGGGCCAACGTCCTGACTTTC
abundance: few; d_gene: TRBD1; j_gene: TRBJ2-2; v_gene: TRBV27; CDR3aa: CASSLNQGALAGELFF; CDR3nt: TGTGCCAGCAGTTTAAATCAGGGGGCTCTGGCGGGGGAGCTGTTTTTT
abundance: many; d_gene: TRBD1; j_gene: TRBJ1-5; v_gene: TRBV28; CDR3aa: CASRPHRGQQPQHF; CDR3nt: TGTGCCAGCAGGCCACACAGGGGGCAACAGCCCCAGCATTTT
abundance: many; d_gene: TRBD1; j_gene: TRBJ2-7; v_gene: TRBV12-3/TRBV12-4; CDR3aa: CASSKTGDSLHEQYF; CDR3nt: TGTGCCAGCAGCAAGACAGGGGATAGCCTCCACGAGCAGTACTTC
abundance: many; d_gene: .; j_gene: TRBJ2-3; v_gene: TRBV2; CDR3aa: CASRVRVSTDTQYF; CDR3nt: TGTGCCAGCAGGGTACGAGTGAGCACAGATACGCAGTATTTT
abundance: many; d_gene: TRBD1; j_gene: TRBJ1-2; v_gene: TRBV5-1; CDR3aa: CASSPTGEGADGYTF; CDR3nt: TGCGCCAGCAGCCCGACAGGGGAGGGAGCGGACGGCTACACCTTC
abundance: .; d_gene: TRBD1; j_gene: TRBJ2-5; v_gene: TRBV2; CDR3aa: CASLDREETQYF; CDR3nt: TGTGCCAGCCTAGACAGGGAAGAGACCCAGTACTTC
abundance: .; d_gene: .; j_gene: TRBJ1-5; v_gene: TRBV20-1; CDR3aa: CSAVRTLYSKEPQHF; CDR3nt: TGCAGTGCCGTAAGGACACTTTATAGCAAGGAGCCCCAGCATTTT
abundance: many; d_gene: TRBD2; j_gene: TRBJ2-1; v_gene: TRBV13; CDR3aa: CASSPFLAGVSYNEQFF; CDR3nt: TGTGCCAGCAGCCCCTTTCTCGCGGGAGTGTCCTACAATGAGCAGTTCTTC
abundance: .; d_gene: .; j_gene: TRBJ1-2; v_gene: TRBV27; CDR3aa: CASRLLEGARGYTF; CDR3nt: TGTGCCAGCAGACTACTGGAGGGTGCCAGGGGCTACACCTTC
abundance: many; d_gene: TRBD1; j_gene: TRBJ2-7; v_gene: TRBV24-1; CDR3aa: CATSLGTDPYEQYF; CDR3nt: TGTGCCACCAGTCTAGGGACAGACCCCTACGAGCAGTACTTC
abundance: many; d_gene: TRBD2; j_gene: TRBJ2-1; v_gene: TRBV27; CDR3aa: CASSAMEGLAGGLNEQFF; CDR3nt: TGTGCCAGCAGTGCCATGGAGGGTCTAGCGGGAGGGCTGAATGAGCAGTTCTTC
abundance: many; d_gene: .; j_gene: TRBJ1-4; v_gene: TRBV2; CDR3aa: CASSDGRFSSGLFF; CDR3nt: TGTGCCAGCAGTGACGGACGCTTCTCTTCGGGACTGTTTTTT
abundance: few; d_gene: .; j_gene: TRBJ2-3; v_gene: TRBV20-1; CDR3aa: CSARDRERGTTTDTQYF; CDR3nt: TGCAGTGCTAGAGACCGCGAGAGGGGGACTACCACAGATACGCAGTATTTT
abundance: .; d_gene: .; j_gene: TRBJ1-6; v_gene: TRBV5-5; CDR3aa: CASSASLGENSPLHF; CDR3nt: TGTGCCAGCAGCGCCTCTCTGGGGGAGAATTCACCCCTCCACTTT
abundance: few; d_gene: .; j_gene: TRBJ2-3; v_gene: TRBV20-1; CDR3aa: CSASRDTQYF; CDR3nt: TGCAGTGCTAGCCGAGATACGCAGTATTTT
abundance: many; d_gene: TRBD2; j_gene: TRBJ2-3; v_gene: TRBV19; CDR3aa: CASSKRLAGGGTDTQYF; CDR3nt: TGTGCCAGTAGTAAACGACTAGCGGGAGGGGGCACAGATACGCAGTATTTT
abundance: many; d_gene: .; j_gene: TRBJ1-4; v_gene: TRBV6-1; CDR3aa: CASSEYAGATNEKLFF; CDR3nt: TGTGCCAGCAGTGAATACGCAGGAGCAACTAATGAAAAACTGTTTTTT
abundance: many; d_gene: .; j_gene: TRBJ1-2; v_gene: TRBV11-2; CDR3aa: CASSRPRGGASYGYTF; CDR3nt: TGTGCCAGCAGCCGACCACGGGGAGGGGCCAGCTATGGCTACACCTTC
abundance: few; d_gene: .; j_gene: TRBJ1-3; v_gene: TRBV6-1; CDR3aa: CASRRGEHSGNTIYF; CDR3nt: TGTGCCAGCAGGCGGGGGGAACACTCTGGAAACACCATATATTTT
abundance: few; d_gene: .; j_gene: TRBJ1-5; v_gene: TRBV7-9; CDR3aa: CASSLDGSGLPQHF; CDR3nt: TGTGCCAGCAGCTTAGACGGTTCAGGGCTGCCCCAGCATTTT
abundance: many; d_gene: TRBD1; j_gene: TRBJ2-7; v_gene: TRBV7-9; CDR3aa: CASSLGTGDSSYEQYF; CDR3nt: TGTGCCAGCAGCTTAGGGACAGGTGATAGCTCCTACGAGCAGTACTTC
abundance: many; d_gene: TRBD2; j_gene: TRBJ2-3; v_gene: TRBV20-1; CDR3aa: CSARDPLAGATDTQYF; CDR3nt: TGCAGTGCTAGAGACCCGCTAGCGGGAGCCACAGATACGCAGTATTTT
abundance: few; d_gene: .; j_gene: TRBJ2-1; v_gene: TRBV6-1; CDR3aa: CASAKTPPGKGKFNEQFF; CDR3nt: TGTGCCAGCGCGAAAACGCCGCCGGGTAAGGGGAAATTTAATGAGCAGTTCTTC
abundance: many; d_gene: TRBD1; j_gene: TRBJ2-1; v_gene: TRBV12-5; CDR3aa: CASVPGQSSYNEQFF; CDR3nt: TGTGCTAGTGTTCCGGGACAGAGCTCCTACAATGAGCAGTTCTTC
abundance: many; d_gene: TRBD2; j_gene: TRBJ2-7; v_gene: TRBV12-3/TRBV12-4; CDR3aa: CASRPGLAGISEQYF; CDR3nt: TGTGCCAGCAGACCCGGACTAGCGGGAATCTCCGAGCAGTACTTC
abundance: many; d_gene: .; j_gene: TRBJ2-2; v_gene: TRBV28; CDR3aa: CASSLGSPGELFF; CDR3nt: TGTGCCAGCAGTTTGGGGAGCCCCGGGGAGCTGTTTTTT
abundance: .; d_gene: TRBD1; j_gene: TRBJ2-7; v_gene: TRBV5-4; CDR3aa: CASSFPDRVHEQYF; CDR3nt: TGTGCCAGCAGCTTCCCAGACAGGGTCCACGAGCAGTACTTC
abundance: many; d_gene: .; j_gene: TRBJ2-7; v_gene: TRBV7-9; CDR3aa: CASSLEGLYEQYF; CDR3nt: TGTGCCAGCAGCTTAGAAGGGCTATACGAGCAGTACTTC
abundance: .; d_gene: .; j_gene: TRBJ1-3; v_gene: TRBV19; CDR3aa: CASSISIGNTIYF; CDR3nt: TGTGCCAGTAGTATATCTATCGGAAACACCATATATTTT
abundance: few; d_gene: TRBD2; j_gene: TRBJ2-2; v_gene: TRBV3-1; CDR3aa: CASSQDGTSGNTGELFF; CDR3nt: TGTGCCAGCAGCCAAGACGGGACTAGCGGGAACACCGGGGAGCTGTTTTTT
abundance: many; d_gene: TRBD1; j_gene: TRBJ1-2; v_gene: TRBV20-1; CDR3aa: CSARDVGRGPEYGYTF; CDR3nt: TGCAGTGCTAGAGACGTCGGTAGGGGGCCAGAGTATGGCTACACCTTC
abundance: many; d_gene: TRBD1; j_gene: TRBJ2-7; v_gene: TRBV12-3/TRBV12-4; CDR3aa: CASSLSGQGRSEQYF; CDR3nt: TGTGCCAGCAGTTTATCGGGACAGGGTCGCTCCGAGCAGTACTTC
abundance: few; d_gene: TRBD2; j_gene: TRBJ2-2; v_gene: TRBV11-2; CDR3aa: CASSLLGFGGRDTGELFF; CDR3nt: TGTGCCAGCAGCTTATTAGGGTTTGGGGGGAGGGACACCGGGGAGCTGTTTTTT
abundance: many; d_gene: .; j_gene: TRBJ2-3; v_gene: TRBV20-1; CDR3aa: CSARPPLASGTDTQYF; CDR3nt: TGCAGTGCTAGGCCCCCCCTAGCGAGCGGCACAGATACGCAGTATTTT
abundance: .; d_gene: .; j_gene: TRBJ2-3; v_gene: TRBV10-3; CDR3aa: CAISASTDTQYF; CDR3nt: TGTGCCATCAGTGCCAGCACAGATACGCAGTATTTT
abundance: .; d_gene: TRBD2; j_gene: TRBJ2-5; v_gene: TRBV20-1; CDR3aa: CSARNLAGGIETQYF; CDR3nt: TGCAGTGCTAGAAATCTAGCGGGAGGTATAGAGACCCAGTACTTC
abundance: .; d_gene: .; j_gene: TRBJ1-6; v_gene: TRBV5-5; CDR3aa: CASSLLTYNSPLHF; CDR3nt: TGTGCCAGCAGTCTGTTAACATATAATTCACCCCTCCACTTT
abundance: many; d_gene: .; j_gene: TRBJ2-5; v_gene: TRBV20-1; CDR3aa: CSATIYGGAQETQYF; CDR3nt: TGCAGTGCTACTATCTACGGGGGTGCGCAAGAGACCCAGTACTTC
abundance: many; d_gene: TRBD1; j_gene: TRBJ1-3; v_gene: TRBV12-3/TRBV12-4; CDR3aa: CASSGQVSGNTIYF; CDR3nt: TGTGCCAGCAGCGGACAGGTTTCCGGAAACACCATATATTTT
abundance: many; d_gene: TRBD1; j_gene: TRBJ1-1; v_gene: TRBV29-1; CDR3aa: CSVVSGTGGFGAFF; CDR3nt: TGCAGCGTTGTATCAGGGACAGGGGGCTTTGGAGCTTTCTTT
abundance: .; d_gene: TRBD2; j_gene: TRBJ2-7; v_gene: TRBV5-8; CDR3aa: CASSSLSSGGPREQYF; CDR3nt: TGTGCCAGCAGCTCCCTTTCCTCGGGAGGGCCACGGGAGCAGTACTTC
abundance: many; d_gene: .; j_gene: TRBJ2-1; v_gene: TRBV6-2/TRBV6-3; CDR3aa: CASSVGRVGEQFF; CDR3nt: TGTGCCAGCAGTGTTGGCAGGGTGGGTGAGCAGTTCTTC
abundance: many; d_gene: .; j_gene: TRBJ1-1; v_gene: TRBV2; CDR3aa: CASSALGGTEAFF; CDR3nt: TGTGCCAGCAGTGCACTGGGGGGCACTGAAGCTTTCTTT
abundance: many; d_gene: TRBD2; j_gene: TRBJ2-1; v_gene: TRBV7-6; CDR3aa: CASSARAGARHNEQFF; CDR3nt: TGTGCCAGCAGCGCGAGGGCGGGAGCTAGACACAATGAGCAGTTCTTC
abundance: many; d_gene: TRBD2; j_gene: TRBJ2-2; v_gene: TRBV7-7; CDR3aa: CASNSNIERERRTGELFF; CDR3nt: TGTGCTAGCAACTCCAACATCGAGCGGGAGAGGAGGACCGGGGAGCTGTTTTTT
abundance: few; d_gene: .; j_gene: TRBJ2-6; v_gene: TRBV20-1; CDR3aa: CSARVGASGANVLTF; CDR3nt: TGCAGTGCTAGAGTAGGGGCTTCTGGGGCCAACGTCCTGACTTTC
abundance: .; d_gene: TRBD2; j_gene: TRBJ2-7; v_gene: TRBV4-1; CDR3aa: CASSPTRGLAGAGGVYEQYF; CDR3nt: TGCGCCAGCAGCCCAACCCGCGGACTAGCGGGAGCGGGGGGGGTCTACGAGCAGTACTTC
abundance: many; d_gene: .; j_gene: TRBJ1-2; v_gene: TRBV28; CDR3aa: CASDGTANYGYTF; CDR3nt: TGTGCCAGTGACGGGACTGCGAACTATGGCTACACCTTC
abundance: many; d_gene: TRBD2; j_gene: TRBJ2-3; v_gene: TRBV27; CDR3aa: CASSPLAGVVPDTQYF; CDR3nt: TGTGCCAGCAGTCCCCTAGCGGGAGTGGTTCCAGATACGCAGTATTTT
abundance: many; d_gene: TRBD1; j_gene: TRBJ2-7; v_gene: TRBV7-9; CDR3aa: CASSFLTGGAPYEQYF; CDR3nt: TGTGCCAGCAGCTTCTTGACAGGGGGCGCCCCGTACGAGCAGTACTTC
abundance: few; d_gene: .; j_gene: TRBJ2-1; v_gene: TRBV6-2/TRBV6-3; CDR3aa: CASSSSTRNNEQFF; CDR3nt: TGTGCCAGCAGTTCCTCGACTAGAAACAATGAGCAGTTCTTC
abundance: .; d_gene: TRBD1; j_gene: TRBJ2-3; v_gene: TRBV7-9; CDR3aa: CASSSQDRAFTDTQYF; CDR3nt: TGTGCCAGCAGCTCCCAGGACAGGGCCTTCACAGATACGCAGTATTTT
abundance: many; d_gene: TRBD2; j_gene: TRBJ2-1; v_gene: TRBV11-3; CDR3aa: CASSLLQAGDNEQFF; CDR3nt: TGTGCCAGCAGCTTACTGCAAGCGGGGGACAATGAGCAGTTCTTC
abundance: .; d_gene: TRBD2; j_gene: TRBJ2-7; v_gene: TRBV28; CDR3aa: CARSLLAGPSYEQYF; CDR3nt: TGTGCCCGCAGCCTACTAGCGGGGCCTTCCTACGAGCAGTACTTC
abundance: many; d_gene: .; j_gene: TRBJ1-2; v_gene: TRBV19; CDR3aa: CASSIDRNSNYGYTF; CDR3nt: TGTGCCAGTAGTATCGACAGGAACTCTAACTATGGCTACACCTTC
abundance: many; d_gene: TRBD2; j_gene: TRBJ2-3; v_gene: TRBV20-1; CDR3aa: CSARTGTSGRTDTQYF; CDR3nt: TGCAGTGCTAGGACCGGGACTAGCGGGAGGACAGATACGCAGTATTTT